This passage covers 30 T cell receptor beta chains from one sample sequenced in a study of breast tumors, draining lymph nodes, adjacent tissues. MiXCR, applied by TCRdb to the multiplex PCR reads, yields one record per CDR3 protein. The table lists 7,500 or so distinct CDR3 sequences, under 85% of them singletons, with 35% to 50% in the top ten. The sequenced sample consisted of tumor-adjacent breast tissue. The receptors derive from a female donor with breast cancer. Some clones in this sample may be carry-over from other donors' samples.

This clonotype qualifies as medium-sized. The rearrangement joins TRBV2 to TRBJ2-5, with TRBD2 matching over 10 bases. CDR1 and CDR2 (germline): SNHLY, FYNNEI. This CDR3 has 15 residues. Trimming took 4 bases from V and 5 from J; bases not matched to a gene: 7. The chain's CDR3 is CASSGLAGDVETQYF. CDR3 sequence (DNA): TGTGCCAGCAGTGGTCTAGCGGGAGATGTGGAGACCCAGTACTTC.

Worth noting for this clonotype: The conserved final phenylalanine or tryptophan is absent from the CDR3, which likely points to a read error. The rearrangement uses TRBV20-1 and TRBJ2-3; 8 bases are a match to TRBD2. Unmatched junction bases numbered 9, after V lost 4 bases and J lost 0 bases. Germline V CDR1 and CDR2: DFQATT, SNEGSKA (reference sequence). There are 16 residues in the CDR3. The CDR3 region is CSATGDSGTSTDTQYL. The CDR3 nucleotides read TGCAGTGCTACCGGAGATAGCGGGACTAGCACAGATACGCAGTATCTT.

The chain is built from TRBV25-1 and TRBJ2-1; 10 nucleotides align to TRBD1. Trimming at V came to 3 bases and at J to 4 bases, leaving 9 bases not matched to a gene. This CDR3 is built from 17 residues. CDR1 and CDR2 (germline): MGHDK, SYGVNS. CDR3 in amino acids: CASSDLGQGRSYNEQFF. The CDR3 bases are TGTGCCAGCAGTGACCTGGGACAGGGGCGATCTTACAATGAGCAGTTCTTC.

This clonotype has just one count. The gene calls are TRBV7-6 and TRBJ2-1; D may be TRBD1 (7 bases). CDR1 SGHVS and CDR2 FNYEAQ come from the germline V gene. V lost 5 bases, J lost 8 bases, and 19 bases lay in between. The CDR3 extends over 15 amino acids. The CDR3 sequence: CASSIGGAGSYEQFF. DNA for the CDR3: TGTGCCAGCAGCATAGGGGGCGCGGGATCGTATGAGCAGTTCTTC. Drawing the rest from reference TRBV7-6 and TRBJ2-1, the complete variable domain is GAGVSQSPRYKVTKRGQDVALRCDPISGHVSLYWYRQALGQGPEFLTYFNYEAQQDKSGLPNDRFSAERPEGSISTLTIQRTEQRDSAMYRCASSIGGAGSYEQFFGPGTRLTVL.

This clonotype was seen a handful of times. The rearrangement links TRBV7-3 to TRBJ2-2, with D possibly TRBD2 on 6 matching bases. V was pared by 2 bases and J by 1 base, with 8 bases between. This CDR3 spans 15 amino acids. From germline, CDR1 is SGHTA and CDR2 FQGTGA. CDR3 protein: CASSLLGGNTGELFF. CDR3 in DNA: TGTGCCAGCAGCTTACTCGGGGGGAACACCGGGGAGCTGTTTTTT.

The sample holds one count of this clonotype. At one of its ends the junction is not consistent with the germline gene, which may arise from a read error. The rearrangement uses TRBV4-1 and TRBJ1-2, with 10 nucleotides matching TRBD1. Looked up from germline, CDR1 is MGHRA and CDR2 is YSYEKL. The CDR3 spans 14 residues. CDR3 DNA sequence: TGCGCCAGCAGCCAAGAAGGGACAGGGGATGGCTACACCTTT. Protein product: CASSQEGTGDGYTF.

Sample share makes this clonotype medium-sized (0.01 to 0.1%). The CDR3 reads CASKGSANTGELFF. CDR3 bases: TGTGCCAGCAAGGGGTCGGCGAACACCGGGGAGCTGTTTTTT. The rearrangement uses TRBV14 and TRBJ2-2; TRBD1 is a possible D gene (5 bases). The germline V gene encodes CDR1 SGHDN and CDR2 FVKESK. V was clipped by 7 bases and J by 0 bases, with 9 bases between them. CDR3 length: 14 amino acids.

The V and J genes are TRBV20-1 and TRBJ1-2; maybe TRBD1 (6 bases). The CDR3 consists of 12 residues. Germline V gene data show CDR1 as DFQATT and CDR2 as SNEGSKA (reference sequence). The CDR3 nucleotides read TGCCTTGCTCGGGGGGCTGACTATGGCTACACCTTC. Amino acid sequence: CLARGADYGYTF.

This clonotype is labeled as medium-sized. The rearrangement joins TRBV20-1 to TRBJ1-5, with a tentative D call TRBD1 (6 bases). V lost 5 bases, J lost 2 bases, and 16 bases lay in between. The length of the CDR3 is 15 residues. Germline assignment: CDR1 DFQATT and CDR2 SNEGSKA (reference sequence). The CDR3 reads CSALKSGVGNQPQHF. The CDR3 DNA follows: TGCAGTGCTCTAAAGTCAGGGGTTGGCAATCAGCCCCAGCATTTT.

With regard to this clonotype: No conserved phenylalanine or tryptophan ends this CDR3, so it is likely a read error. The chain links TRBV13 to TRBJ2-7; TRBD1 agrees at 8 bases. The V and J ends lost 5 bases and 6 bases, in that order; junction bases with no gene match: 6. Germline lookup yields CDR1 PRHDT and CDR2 FYEKMQ (reference sequence). The CDR3 totals 13 residues. CDR3 DNA sequence: TGTGCCAGCAGCCCCCGGGACAGGACCGAGCAGTACCTC. This gives the protein CASSPRDRTEQYL.

The chain couples TRBV5-4 to TRBJ1-6; 7 nucleotides align to TRBD1. This CDR3 has 15 amino acids. J gave up 8 bases and V 4 bases, and 9 bases lay outside the gene matches. Germline V CDR1 and CDR2: SGHNT, YYREEE (reference sequence). The DNA for the CDR3 is TGTGCCAGCAGCCCCGCGACAGGGAAGGATTCACCCCTCCACTTT. Translated: CASSPATGKDSPLHF.

This rearrangement joins TRBV6-5 to TRBJ2-5; D is perhaps TRBD1 or TRBD2 (5 bases each). V was trimmed by 6 bases and J by 2 bases, leaving 10 bases between them. Germline assignment: CDR1 MNHEY and CDR2 SVGAGI. There are 13 residues in the CDR3. The CDR3 region has the DNA TGTGCCAGCAGAGGTGGGACGCAAGAGACCCAGTACTTC. Amino acids: CASRGGTQETQYF.

V gene TRBV30 combines with J gene TRBJ1-5; D possibly corresponds to TRBD1 (5 bases). Germline V CDR1 and CDR2: GTSNPN, SVGIG (reference sequence). The CDR3 is 14 amino acids. V was clipped by 0 bases and J by 7 bases, with 13 bases between them. The CDR3 loop reads CAWSVGREGQPQHF. DNA for the CDR3: TGTGCCTGGAGTGTCGGCAGGGAAGGGCAGCCCCAGCATTTT.

The chain couples TRBV9 to TRBJ2-1, with D possibly matching TRBD1 (5 bases). Germline V CDR1 and CDR2: SGDLS, YYNGEE. V was shortened by 3 bases and J by 7 bases, with 14 bases between the two germline ends. This CDR3 region has 14 residues. The CDR3: CASSAFQGQNEQFF. DNA of the CDR3: TGTGCCAGCAGCGCCTTCCAGGGCCAGAATGAGCAGTTCTTC.

This clonotype is medium-sized. V gene TRBV6-2 or TRBV6-3 combines with J gene TRBJ1-2, with D perhaps matching TRBD1 (6 bases). The V and J ends lost 6 bases and 8 bases respectively, with 13 bases between them. Germline V gene data show CDR1 as MNHEY and CDR2 as SVGEGT. CDR3 size: 12 residues. CDR3 nucleotide sequence: TGTGCCAGCAGAACAGGGAGTCACGGCTACACCTTC. This sequence encodes CASRTGSHGYTF.

CDR3 residues: CASSPGTGIMGGYTF. CDR3 DNA: TGTGCCAGCAGTCCCGGGACAGGGATAATGGGTGGCTACACCTTC. The J gene is TRBJ1-2, the V gene TRBV12-3 or TRBV12-4; 9 bases line up with TRBD1. V lost 5 bases and J lost 7; bases outside the gene matches: 11. The CDR3 loop spans 15 amino acids.

This clonotype was counted at least ten times. This may be a read error: a much more frequent sequence differs by one nucleotide. The chain has TRBV11-2 and TRBJ2-7; possible D gene TRBD2, 7 bases. The germline CDR1 and CDR2 sequences are SGHAT and FQNNGV. The length of the CDR3 is 15 residues. Between the trimmed V and J ends, which lost 8 bases and 2 bases, there was a span of 19 bases. CDR3 DNA: TGTGCCAGCGGTCGGGGGGACAATGGTCCCTACGAGCAGTACTTC. Translated: CASGRGDNGPYEQYF.

The V and J genes are TRBV9 and TRBJ2-7, with 8 bases fitting TRBD2. From germline, CDR1 is SGDLS and CDR2 YYNGEE. There are 17 residues in the CDR3. Trimming at V came to 1 base and at J to 4 bases, leaving 13 bases not matched to a gene. The CDR3 here is CASSVWLTSERKYEQYF. CDR3 DNA sequence: TGTGCCAGCAGCGTATGGCTGACTAGCGAGAGGAAATACGAGCAGTACTTC.

The chain recombines TRBV7-2 with TRBJ2-1; TRBD2 matches at 7 bases. Germline lookup yields CDR1 SGHTA and CDR2 FQGNSA. The CDR3 is 14 residues long. The junction had 0 bases not matched to a gene; V was cut back by 2 bases and J by 2 bases. CDR3 sequence (DNA): TGTGCCAGCAGCTTAACTAGCGCCTACAATGAGCAGTTCTTC. Translated: CASSLTSAYNEQFF.

Ten or more counts support this clonotype. This chain connects TRBV28 to TRBJ1-5, with D tentatively TRBD1 (5 bases). In germline, CDR1 is MDHEN, CDR2 SYDVKM. The V gene lost 9 bases and the J gene lost 8 bases, with 26 bases spanning the gap. The CDR3 has 16 residues. The DNA for the CDR3 is TGTGCCAGTCGACCGGGGGTCGACGGCCCCTTTGAGCCCCAGCATTTT. Protein product: CASRPGVDGPFEPQHF.

The chain uses TRBV6-5 and TRBJ2-7; 8 nucleotides agree with TRBD2. J lost 3 bases, V lost 6 bases, and 4 bases had no gene match. CDR3 length equals 13 residues. CDR1 and CDR2 (germline): MNHEY, SVGAGI. For the CDR3, the DNA is TGTGCCAGCAGACACGGGACTAGCTACGAGCAGTACTTC. It translates to CASRHGTSYEQYF.

Remarks on this clonotype: The conserved phenylalanine or tryptophan normally closing the CDR3 is absent here, so this likely arose from a read error. The V gene is TRBV28, the J gene TRBJ2-1; TRBD2 agrees at 8 bases. J was trimmed by 0 bases and V by 6 bases; bases with no gene match: 7. Germline V CDR1 and CDR2: MDHEN, SYDVKM. The CDR3 consists of 16 residues. The CDR3, as DNA: TGTGCCAGCAGCCCCGGGGCGGGGGGCTCCTACAATGAGCAGTTCATC. Amino acids: CASSPGAGGSYNEQFI.

V and J are TRBV9 and TRBJ1-2; D possibly corresponds to TRBD1 (5 bases). The CDR3 is 10 amino acids. Trimming stripped 7 bases from V and 6 bases from J, with 7 bases between. From germline, CDR1 is SGDLS and CDR2 YYNGEE. The CDR3 reads CASWGDGYTF. CDR3 DNA sequence: TGTGCCAGCTGGGGGGATGGCTACACCTTC.

By its share, this clonotype is medium-sized. This chain uses TRBV20-1 with TRBJ2-3; the D gene is possibly TRBD1 (7 bases). V lost 0 bases and J lost 2, with 15 bases in between. The CDR3 is 16 residues long. Germline CDR1 and CDR2: DFQATT and SNEGSKA (reference sequence). This chain's CDR3 is CSARDPPGGLTDTQYF. The CDR3 DNA follows: TGCAGTGCTAGAGATCCCCCAGGGGGACTCACAGATACGCAGTATTTT.

This clonotype was detected once. V is TRBV7-8 and J is TRBJ2-5, with 10 bases matching TRBD1. The CDR3 is made up of 16 amino acids. Germline assignment: CDR1 SGHVS and CDR2 FQNEAQ. V lost 0 bases, J lost 4 bases, and 5 bases stayed unmatched. CDR3 DNA: TGTGCCAGCAGCTTAGCGGGACAGGGGTCCAGAGAGACCCAGTACTTC. Its translation: CASSLAGQGSRETQYF.

V is TRBV14 and J is TRBJ2-5; 8 bases line up with TRBD2. The CDR3 runs to 15 residues. The trim removed 4 bases at V and 7 bases at J, leaving 11 bases unmatched. CDR1 and CDR2 (germline): SGHDN, FVKESK. The CDR3 protein is CASSLTTSETGTQYF. CDR3 in DNA: TGTGCCAGCAGCCTCACGACTAGCGAAACAGGGACCCAGTACTTC.

This sequence joins TRBV24-1 and TRBJ2-7, with D uncertain. Per germline, CDR1 KGHDR and CDR2 SFDVKD. The ends were cut back, 3 bases at V and 8 bases at J, with 13 bases in the middle. The CDR3 runs 13 residues. CDR3 nucleotides: TGTGCCACCAGTGATCCAGTCCTCCCCCAGCAGTACTTC. Translating gives CATSDPVLPQQYF.

The chain is built from TRBV2 and TRBJ2-7, with TRBD2 identical over 9 bases. V gave up 8 bases and J gave up 3 bases; unmatched junction bases: 5. Germline CDR1 and CDR2: SNHLY and FYNNEI. The CDR3 spans 13 residues. CDR3 sequence reads: CASARGGRYEQYF. DNA for the CDR3: TGTGCCAGCGCGCGGGGGGGCCGCTACGAGCAGTACTTC.

This clonotype qualifies as medium-sized. This chain connects TRBV4-1 to TRBJ1-2; D is perhaps TRBD1 (6 bases). This CDR3 region has 16 residues. Trimming left V 1 base short and J 4 bases short, with 16 bases between. Germline values: CDR1 MGHRA, CDR2 YSYEKL. Here the CDR3 DNA reads TGCGCCAGCAGCCAAGCCGTAACAGGGCCAACCTATGGCTACACCTTC. This translates into CASSQAVTGPTYGYTF.

In its sample, this clonotype was seen once. The chain combines TRBV28 with TRBJ2-7; D ambiguous. CDR3 length: 12 amino acids. Deletions cut 11 bases from V and 2 bases from J, with 13 bases between. Germline assignment: CDR1 MDHEN and CDR2 SYDVKM. DNA of the CDR3: TGTGCCTTCCCGGAGACACCCTACGAGCAGTACTTC. Protein sequence: CAFPETPYEQYF.